Following are 24 T cell receptor beta chains from one sample sequenced in a study of response to subunit inactivated influenza vaccine. A single record per CDR3 protein comes from TCRdb applying MiXCR to the RT-PCR reads. The data hold over 300,000 distinct CDR3 sequences, with roughly 22% observed a single time. The material sequenced was PBMCs from blood, taken roughly 20 months after vaccination. Source of these receptors: a man in his fifties or sixties who received an inactivated influenza vaccine.

The chain uses TRBV15 and TRBJ2-3; 9 bases line up with TRBD1. The CDR3 totals 14 residues. V shed 6 bases and J 4 bases; nucleotides not matched to a gene: 5. CDR1 and CDR2 (germline): LNHNV, YYDKDF (reference sequence). CDR3 nucleotide sequence: TGTGCCACCAGTGCGCGGACAGGGGCAGATACGCAGTATTTT. This encodes CATSARTGADTQYF.

This clonotype was seen more than once but under ten times. The rearrangement links TRBV28 to TRBJ1-5; 7 bases are a match to TRBD1. V lost 6 bases and J lost 0; bases outside the gene matches: 5. Germline V CDR1 and CDR2: MDHEN, SYDVKM. This CDR3 is 15 amino acids long. The CDR3 DNA is TGTGCCAGCAGCTTACGACAGGGTAGCAATCAGCCCCAGCATTTT. Encoded protein: CASSLRQGSNQPQHF.

The genes are TRBV5-1 and TRBJ2-5, with 8 bases aligning to TRBD1. CDR3 length equals 14 residues. Germline V lookup: CDR1 SGHRS, CDR2 YFSETQ. Losses at the gene ends were 4 bases for V and 2 bases for J; bases not matched to a gene: 4. CDR3 DNA: TGCGCCAGCAGCCCGGGGACAGGTCAAGAGACCCAGTACTTC. This gives the protein CASSPGTGQETQYF.

The chain joins TRBV6-2 or TRBV6-3 to TRBJ1-1, with D possibly being TRBD1 (6 bases). V lost 4 bases to trimming and J lost 4 bases, with 13 bases between them. Germline CDR1 reads MNHEY; CDR2 reads SVGEGT. The CDR3 runs 14 residues. This CDR3 reads CASSLAGESTEAFF. The CDR3 nucleotides are TGTGCCAGCAGTTTGGCAGGGGAAAGCACTGAAGCTTTCTTT.

This clonotype was seen only a few times. This chain uses TRBV12-3 or TRBV12-4 with TRBJ2-7, with a weak D call TRBD2 (6 bases). V shed 6 bases and J shed 3 bases, with 18 bases lying between them. The CDR3 consists of 15 residues. CDR3 DNA: TGTGCCAGCAGCCCCCGCGGAGCGGGCCACTACGAGCAGTACTTC. Translated, it gives CASSPRGAGHYEQYF.

The chain has TRBV5-1 and TRBJ1-4, with 9 nucleotides matching TRBD1. CDR3 length: 13 residues. Germline loops: CDR1 SGHRS, CDR2 YFSETQ. The trim removed 4 bases at V and 8 bases at J, leaving 3 bases unmatched. The CDR3 DNA reads TGCGCCAGCAGCACAGGGACAGGGGAAAAACTGTTTTTT. Translation: CASSTGTGEKLFF. Full variable domain (rest looked up from reference TRBV5-1 and TRBJ1-4): KAGVTQTPRYLIKTRGQQVTLSCSPISGHRSVSWYQQTPGQGLQFLFEYFSETQRNKGNFPGRFSGRQFSNSRSEMNVSTLELGDSALYLCASSTGTGEKLFFGSGTQLSVL.

The V call is TRBV4-1, the J call TRBJ2-7; D unclear. There are 15 residues in the CDR3. Germline V lookup: CDR1 MGHRA, CDR2 YSYEKL. Trimming cost V 1 base and J 2 bases, with 12 bases left between them. The CDR3, as DNA: TGCGCCAGCAGCCAAGTAGGCAGAAGAGCCTACGAGCAGTACTTC. Its translation: CASSQVGRRAYEQYF.

This clonotype has only a few counts. The rearrangement links TRBV12-3 or TRBV12-4 to TRBJ2-7, with D perhaps matching TRBD2 (5 bases). V was clipped by 6 bases and J by 0 bases, with 12 bases between them. CDR3 length equals 14 residues. CDR3 nucleotide sequence: TGTGCCAGCAGCTTCTTCCGGGGCTCCTACGAGCAGTACTTC. This sequence encodes CASSFFRGSYEQYF.

This clonotype was detected ten times or more. The rearrangement uses TRBV5-6 and TRBJ1-2; weak D call: TRBD1 (6 bases). The CDR3 has 16 amino acids. Germline V gene sequence: CDR1 SGHDT, CDR2 YYEEEE. V lost 2 bases and J lost 0, with 14 bases in between. The CDR3 sequence: CASSLVRGDTNYGYTF. In nucleotides, the CDR3 is TGTGCCAGCAGCTTAGTCCGGGGGGACACTAACTATGGCTACACCTTC.

The chain combines TRBV29-1 with TRBJ2-1; 7 positions match TRBD2. Germline V gives CDR1 SQVTM, CDR2 ANQGSEA. V trimming: 6 bases; J trimming: 6 bases; junction bases outside the gene matches: 8. This CDR3 contains 13 residues. CDR3 protein: CSVSAGPSNEQFF. CDR3 nucleotide sequence: TGCAGCGTCTCAGCGGGACCCAGCAATGAGCAGTTCTTC.

The chain combines TRBV20-1 with TRBJ2-1; tentatively, D is TRBD2 (6 bases). The V and J ends lost 5 bases and 10 bases respectively, with 21 bases between them. Germline loops: CDR1 DFQATT, CDR2 SNEGSKA (reference sequence). The CDR3 covers 14 residues. The CDR3: CSAPGSRNLMEQFF. CDR3 sequence (DNA): TGCAGTGCTCCCGGGAGTCGAAATTTAATGGAGCAGTTCTTC.

This clonotype was counted between two and nine times. The rearrangement joins TRBV2 to TRBJ2-2; 12 bases line up with TRBD2. Germline CDR1 is SNHLY and CDR2 is FYNNEI. The CDR3 is made up of 19 amino acids. V was pared by 5 bases and J by 4 bases, with 14 bases of the junction left unmatched. The CDR3 loop reads CASSKPTSGRRPATGELFF. The CDR3 region has the DNA TGTGCCAGCAGTAAACCGACTAGCGGGAGAAGGCCCGCCACCGGGGAGCTGTTTTTT. The full variable domain, in which reference TRBV2 and TRBJ2-2 provide the parts outside the CDR3, is EPEVTQTPSHQVTQMGQEVILRCVPISNHLYFYWYRQILGQKVEFLVSFYNNEISEKSEIFDDQFSVERPDGSNFTLKIRSTKLEDSAMYFCASSKPTSGRRPATGELFFGEGSRLTVL.

This clonotype was counted only a few times. The CDR3 coding sequence is TGTGCCAGCAGCTTTGGGACAGGGGAGACCCAGTACTTC. Encoded protein: CASSFGTGETQYF. V usage is TRBV5-6 and J usage is TRBJ2-5, with TRBD1 matching 9 bases. Per the germline V gene, CDR1 is SGHDT and CDR2 is YYEEEE. V gave up 2 bases and J gave up 5 bases; unmatched junction bases: 1. The CDR3 runs to 13 residues. Drawing the rest from reference TRBV5-6 and TRBJ2-5, the complete variable domain is DAGVTQSPTHLIKTRGQQVTLRCSPKSGHDTVSWYQQALGQGPQFIFQYYEEEERQRGNFPDRFSGHQFPNYSSELNVNALLLGDSALYLCASSFGTGETQYFGPGTRLLVL.

Ten or more counts support this clonotype. J is TRBJ2-5 and V is TRBV20-1; perhaps TRBD2 as D (5 bases). The germline V gene has CDR1 DFQATT and CDR2 SNEGSKA (reference sequence). The V and J ends lost 3 bases and 5 bases respectively, with 25 bases between them. This CDR3 is 17 amino acids long. The CDR3 DNA follows: TGCAGTGCTAGTTCCCTCACTCGCTTGAGTCGAGGGGAGACCCAGTACTTC. It specifies CSASSLTRLSRGETQYF.

V and J are TRBV21-1 and TRBJ1-1. TRBV21-1 is a documented pseudogene. The CDR3 is 9 amino acids. The DNA for the CDR3 is TGTGCCAGCAGAGCTGAAGCTTTCTTT. Translating it yields CASRAEAFF.

This chain joins TRBV5-5 and TRBJ2-3, with a weak D call TRBD1 (6 bases). Trimming cost V 5 bases and J 0 bases, with 16 bases left between them. Germline V lookup: CDR1 SGHKS, CDR2 YYEKEE (reference sequence). The CDR3 consists of 16 residues. The CDR3 DNA sequence: TGTGCCAGCAGTGCGTTTAGGGGGTCGAGCACAGATACGCAGTATTTT. It translates to CASSAFRGSSTDTQYF.

V usage is TRBV5-5 and J usage is TRBJ1-2, with 9 positions matching TRBD1. Germline CDR1 reads SGHKS; CDR2 reads YYEKEE (reference sequence). Trimming cost V 6 bases and J 5 bases; bases outside gene matches: 5. The CDR3 loop spans 13 amino acids. CDR3 nucleotides: TGTGCCAGCAACGAAGGGACAGGGTATGGCTACACCTTC. As protein: CASNEGTGYGYTF. The whole variable domain, remainder taken from reference TRBV5-5 and TRBJ1-2, is DAGVTQSPTHLIKTRGQQVTLRCSPISGHKSVSWYQQVLGQGPQFIFQYYEKEERGRGNFPDRFSARQFPNYSSELNVNALLLGDSALYLCASNEGTGYGYTFGSGTRLTVV.

The J gene is TRBJ1-3, the V gene TRBV20-1, with D unresolved. CDR3 length equals 14 residues. Germline loops: CDR1 DFQATT, CDR2 SNEGSKA (reference sequence). The germline V and J ends were trimmed by 3 bases and 0 bases, with 9 bases remaining between them. The CDR3 nucleotides are TGCAGTGCTAGGCGCCAGAGCTCTGGAAACACCATATATTTT. It encodes CSARRQSSGNTIYF.

About this clonotype: A junction end diverges from the germline sequence, so it may reflect a read error. This chain joins TRBV28 and TRBJ2-1; 8 positions agree with TRBD1. The germline gives CDR1 MDHEN, CDR2 SYDVKM. The CDR3 sequence is 17 residues long. The CDR3 loop is CANSLDPVQGVYNEQFF. The CDR3 DNA reads as TGTGCCAACAGTTTGGACCCCGTACAGGGGGTCTACAATGAGCAGTTCTTC.

V is TRBV28 and J is TRBJ1-2; no definite D call. This CDR3 has 13 amino acids. Per germline, CDR1 MDHEN and CDR2 SYDVKM. V gave up 8 bases and J gave up 4 bases, with 14 bases separating them. The CDR3 loop is CASCFPEGYGYTF. The CDR3 DNA reads as TGTGCCAGCTGCTTCCCCGAGGGCTATGGCTACACCTTC.

This clonotype was detected ten times or more. In DNA form, the CDR3 reads TGCGCCAGCAGCCAGTTAACAGGGGGCGAGACGGCTTTCTTT. It encodes CASSQLTGGETAFF. The V and J genes are TRBV4-3 and TRBJ1-1; the match to TRBD1 covers 9 bases. The germline CDR1 and CDR2 sequences are LGHNA and YSLEER. The CDR3 has 14 residues. After removal of 3 bases from V and 11 bases from J, the junction contained 10 bases not matched to a gene.

The chain links TRBV7-2 to TRBJ2-2, with D possibly TRBD1 on 6 matching bases. There are 15 residues in the CDR3. The germline V gene encodes CDR1 SGHTA and CDR2 FQGNSA. The ends were cut back, 8 bases at V and 2 bases at J, with 15 bases in the middle. CDR3 sequence (DNA): TGTGCCAGCCCTCCGCCGGGACAAAACACCGGGGAGCTGTTTTTT. This encodes CASPPPGQNTGELFF.

This clonotype occurred a few times. The rearrangement links TRBV7-9 to TRBJ2-7, with D uncertain. Germline V CDR1 and CDR2: SEHNR, FQNEAQ (reference sequence). V was clipped by 4 bases and J by 2 bases, with 6 bases between them. The CDR3 spans 12 residues. The chain's CDR3 is CASSSYTYEQYF. CDR3 sequence (DNA): TGTGCCAGCAGCTCTTATACCTACGAGCAGTACTTC.

This clonotype was counted between two and nine times. This chain joins TRBV12-3 or TRBV12-4 and TRBJ2-1; the D is unclear. The CDR3 spans 15 residues. V lost 3 bases and J 3 bases, leaving 12 bases between the germline ends. The CDR3 DNA sequence: TGTGCCAGCAGTTTTTCGTACGGAAGCTACAATGAGCAGTTCTTC. Encoded protein: CASSFSYGSYNEQFF.